This TCR beta chain was documented in a study of chemoradiotherapy in HPV16-positive cancers. V lost 3 bases to trimming and J lost 4 bases, with 12 bases between them. Germline V gene lookup returns CDR1 MNHNS and CDR2 SASEGT. The CDR3 consists of 14 residues. Data came from immunoSEQ multiplex PCR; TCRdb stores just in-frame clones and leaves some out. The sample lists some 8,300 clones; roughly four fifths were seen once. This specimen consisted of tumor tissue, obtained from a patient who underwent chemoradiotherapy. The TCR comes from a human donor with HPV-associated anogenital cancer. The chain uses TRBV6-1 and TRBJ1-1; D possibly corresponds to TRBD1 (6 bases). The chain's CDR3 is CASSDPGARTEAFF. For the CDR3, the DNA is TGTGCCAGCAGTGATCCAGGGGCTCGCACTGAAGCTTTCTTT.